This T cell receptor beta chain originates from a study of blood T cell repertoires in COVID-19. This clone was found once. CDR1 MNHEY and CDR2 SMNVEV come from the germline V gene (reference sequence). The CDR3 contains 14 residues. V was shortened by 5 bases and J by 0 bases, with 10 bases between the two germline ends. Assay used: immunoSEQ multiplex PCR; TCRdb lists only in-frame clones, some missing. The sample yields more than 95,000 clones, about 80% seen once. J is TRBJ1-1 and V is TRBV27; D perhaps matches TRBD1 (6 bases). The receptor was isolated from a woman aged 70-85 years with acute or convalescent COVID-19. The sequenced material came from peripheral blood. CDR3 sequence (DNA): TGTGCCAGCAGTGCCCAGGGGATGAACACTGAAGCTTTCTTT. Protein sequence: CASSAQGMNTEAFF.